A single sample gave rise to the 6 T cell receptor beta chains below, sequenced in a study of untreated major depressive disorder. Antigen specificity for these receptors is unknown. Generated by immunoSEQ multiplex PCR, the TCRdb table keeps only in-frame clones and is missing some. The sample carries some 13,000 clones, around nine tenths recorded once. Whole-study results and caveats: TRBV05-01 (Vbeta 5.1) usage was higher in CD4+ T cells of depressed patients than controls.

Sample: CD4+ T cells from PBMCs. These receptors were collected from a woman aged 30 to 39 with major depressive disorder.

The rearrangement uses TRBV11-3 and TRBJ2-3, with 10 bases matching TRBD2. V lost 5 bases and J lost 7; bases outside the gene matches: 9. Germline CDR1 SGHNT, CDR2 YENEEA. The CDR3 runs to 15 residues. The DNA for the CDR3 is TGTGCCAGCAGCCCAGGACTAGCGGAGGAGAATACGCAGTATTTT. Protein product: CASSPGLAEENTQYF.

This clone was observed a single time. The rearrangement joins TRBV9 to TRBJ2-7; D possibly corresponds to TRBD1 (6 bases). CDR1 is SGDLS and CDR2 is YYNGEE in the germline V gene. The CDR3 has 14 amino acids. V gave up 3 bases and J gave up 0 bases, with 10 bases separating them. The CDR3 loop is CASSARQDSYEQYF. DNA for the CDR3: TGTGCCAGCAGCGCCCGACAGGACTCCTACGAGCAGTACTTC.

The rearrangement uses TRBV6-6 and TRBJ2-5; 10 bases are a match to TRBD2. The V gene's germline CDR1 is MNHNY and CDR2 SVGAGI (reference sequence). The CDR3 is made up of 14 amino acids. Trimming at V came to 6 bases and at J to 2 bases, leaving 3 bases not matched to a gene. For the CDR3, the DNA is TGTGCCAGCAGGCAACTAGCGGGGCAAGAGACCCAGTACTTC. Amino acid sequence: CASRQLAGQETQYF.

The chain is built from TRBV19 and TRBJ2-1; TRBD2 matches 15 bases. CDR1 is LNHDA and CDR2 is SQIVND in the germline V gene (reference sequence). Trimming removed 4 bases from V and 9 bases from J; junction bases left unmatched: 10. The CDR3 is 17 amino acids. Written as DNA, the CDR3 is TGTGCCAGTAGTACCACAGGACTAGCGGGAGGGTTTAGTGAGCAGTTCTTC. Its translation: CASSTTGLAGGFSEQFF. The variable domain in full, completed from reference TRBV19 and TRBJ2-1, reads DGGITQSPKYLFRKEGQNVTLSCEQNLNHDAMYWYRQDPGQGLRLIYYSQIVNDFQKGDIAEGYSVSREKKESFPLTVTSAQKNPTAFYLCASSTTGLAGGFSEQFFGPGTRLTVL.

This clone has a single count. V gene TRBV19 combines with J gene TRBJ1-2; unclear D gene. This CDR3 spans 15 amino acids. CDR1 is LNHDA and CDR2 is SQIVND in the germline V gene (reference sequence). Trimming removed 0 bases at V and 6 bases at J, with 14 bases between. The CDR3 reads CASSIDLGTQDGYTF. The CDR3 bases are TGTGCCAGTAGTATAGATCTGGGAACACAAGATGGCTACACCTTC.

V usage is TRBV6-6 and J usage is TRBJ1-5; maybe TRBD1 (5 bases). Deletions cut 6 bases from V and 5 bases from J, with 8 bases between. In germline, CDR1 is MNHNY, CDR2 SVGAGI (reference sequence). The CDR3 loop spans 12 amino acids. The CDR3 is CASRIGDQPQHF. CDR3 coding DNA: TGTGCCAGCAGGATAGGGGATCAGCCCCAGCATTTT.